This T cell receptor beta chain was sequenced during a study of blood T cell repertoires in COVID-19. As originally analysed: Estimates of nucleated cell counts were drawn from the amplification of reference gene primers. Only in-frame clones appear in the TCRdb table, and some are missing; sequencing was by immunoSEQ multiplex PCR. V and J calls and clone size follow that table, whereas D and trimming were derived from the DNA. Of roughly 250,000 clones detected, roughly 89% appear once; the ten largest clones hold 1.5%. V gave up 3 bases and J gave up 0 bases, with 18 bases separating them. Germline V CDR1 and CDR2: MNHNS, SASEGT. CDR3 length equals 18 residues.

Sequenced sample: peripheral blood. The TCR was taken from a woman between 40 and 55 years old who had recovered from COVID-19. This chain uses TRBV6-1 with TRBJ1-5, with D perhaps TRBD1 (6 bases). The CDR3 region is CASSEGYRVLPSNQPQHF. DNA for the CDR3: TGTGCCAGCAGTGAGGGTTACAGGGTCCTTCCTAGCAATCAGCCCCAGCATTTT.